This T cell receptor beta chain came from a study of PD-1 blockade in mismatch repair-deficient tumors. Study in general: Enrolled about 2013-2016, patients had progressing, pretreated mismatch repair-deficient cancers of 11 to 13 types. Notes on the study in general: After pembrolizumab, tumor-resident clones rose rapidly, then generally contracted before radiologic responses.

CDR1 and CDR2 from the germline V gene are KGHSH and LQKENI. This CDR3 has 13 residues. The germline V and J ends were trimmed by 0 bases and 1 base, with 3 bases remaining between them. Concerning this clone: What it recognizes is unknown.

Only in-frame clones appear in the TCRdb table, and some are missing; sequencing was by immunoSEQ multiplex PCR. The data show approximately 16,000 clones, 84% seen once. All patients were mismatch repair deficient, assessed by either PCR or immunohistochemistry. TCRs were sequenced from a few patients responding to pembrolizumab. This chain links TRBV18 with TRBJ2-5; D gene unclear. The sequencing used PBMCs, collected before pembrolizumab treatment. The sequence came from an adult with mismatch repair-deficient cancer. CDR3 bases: TGTGCCAGCTCACCACCAGTCCAAGAGACCCAGTACTTC. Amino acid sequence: CASSPPVQETQYF.